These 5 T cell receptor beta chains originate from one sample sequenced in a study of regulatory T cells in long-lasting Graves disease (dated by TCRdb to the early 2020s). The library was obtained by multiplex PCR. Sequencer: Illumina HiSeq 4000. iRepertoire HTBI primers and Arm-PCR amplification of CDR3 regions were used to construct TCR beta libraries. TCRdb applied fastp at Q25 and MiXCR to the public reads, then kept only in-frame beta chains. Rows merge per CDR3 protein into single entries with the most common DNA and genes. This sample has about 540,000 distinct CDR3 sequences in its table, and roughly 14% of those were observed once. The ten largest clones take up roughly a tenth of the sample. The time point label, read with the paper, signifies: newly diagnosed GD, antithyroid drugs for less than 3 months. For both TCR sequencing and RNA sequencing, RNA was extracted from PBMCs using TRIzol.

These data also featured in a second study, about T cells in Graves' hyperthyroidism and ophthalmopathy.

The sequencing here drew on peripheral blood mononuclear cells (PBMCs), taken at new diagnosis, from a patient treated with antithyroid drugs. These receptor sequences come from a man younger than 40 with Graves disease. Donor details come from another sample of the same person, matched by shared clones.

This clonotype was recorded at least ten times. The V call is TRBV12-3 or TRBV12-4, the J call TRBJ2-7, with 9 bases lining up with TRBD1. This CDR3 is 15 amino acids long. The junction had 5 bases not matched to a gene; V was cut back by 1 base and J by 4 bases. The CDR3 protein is CASSLGGQGAYEQYF. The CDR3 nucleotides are TGTGCCAGCAGTTTAGGGGGACAGGGCGCGTACGAGCAGTACTTC.

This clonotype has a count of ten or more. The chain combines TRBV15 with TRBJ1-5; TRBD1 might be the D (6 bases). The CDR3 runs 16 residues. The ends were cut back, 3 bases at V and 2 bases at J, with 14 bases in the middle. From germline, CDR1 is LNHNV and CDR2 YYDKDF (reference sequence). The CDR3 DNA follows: TGTGCCACCAGCAGGGCAGGGGTCGCGGGCAATCAGCCCCAGCATTTT. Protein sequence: CATSRAGVAGNQPQHF.

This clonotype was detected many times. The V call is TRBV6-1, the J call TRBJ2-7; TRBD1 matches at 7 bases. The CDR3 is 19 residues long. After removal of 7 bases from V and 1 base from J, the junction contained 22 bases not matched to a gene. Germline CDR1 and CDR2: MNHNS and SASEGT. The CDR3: CASTQVGTASPPSSYEQYF. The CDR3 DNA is TGTGCCAGCACGCAAGTAGGGACAGCTTCACCGCCAAGTTCCTACGAGCAGTACTTC.

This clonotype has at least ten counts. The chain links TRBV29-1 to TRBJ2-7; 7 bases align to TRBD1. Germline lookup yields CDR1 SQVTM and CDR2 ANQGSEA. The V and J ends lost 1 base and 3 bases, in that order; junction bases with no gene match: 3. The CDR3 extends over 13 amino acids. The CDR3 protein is CSVEATGNYEQYF. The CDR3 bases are TGCAGCGTTGAAGCGACAGGGAACTACGAGCAGTACTTC.

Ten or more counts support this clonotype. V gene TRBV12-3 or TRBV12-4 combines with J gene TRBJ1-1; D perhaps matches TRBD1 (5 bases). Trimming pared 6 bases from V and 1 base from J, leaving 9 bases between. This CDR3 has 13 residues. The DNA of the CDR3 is TGTGCCAGCAGGGTACAGGAGAACACTGAAGCTTTCTTT. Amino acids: CASRVQENTEAFF.